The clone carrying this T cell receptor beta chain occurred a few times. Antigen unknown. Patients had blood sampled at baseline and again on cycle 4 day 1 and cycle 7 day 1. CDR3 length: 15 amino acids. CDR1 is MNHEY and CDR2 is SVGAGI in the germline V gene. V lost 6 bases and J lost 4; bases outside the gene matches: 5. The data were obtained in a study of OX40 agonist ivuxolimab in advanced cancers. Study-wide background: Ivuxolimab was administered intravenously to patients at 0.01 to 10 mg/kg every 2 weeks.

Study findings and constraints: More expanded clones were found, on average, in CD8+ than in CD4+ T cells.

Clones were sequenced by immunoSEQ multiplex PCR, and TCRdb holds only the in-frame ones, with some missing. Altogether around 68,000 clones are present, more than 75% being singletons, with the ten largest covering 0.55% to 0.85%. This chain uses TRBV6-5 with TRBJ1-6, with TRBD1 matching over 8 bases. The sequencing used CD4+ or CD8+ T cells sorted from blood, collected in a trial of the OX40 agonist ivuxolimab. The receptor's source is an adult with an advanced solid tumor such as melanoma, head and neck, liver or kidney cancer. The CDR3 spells CASRTGQEYNSPLHF. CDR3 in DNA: TGTGCCAGCAGAACGGGACAGGAGTATAATTCACCCCTCCACTTT.